This T cell receptor beta chain was identified in a study of T cell responses to AZD1222 COVID-19 vaccine. As concerns this clone: The antigen is not known.

Profiling relied on immunoSEQ multiplex PCR, and the TCRdb table lists in-frame clones only, not all of them. The data hold approximately 79,000 clones, with 88% observed a single time. The study's findings and limits: Targeting of unmutated variant regions was reportedly seen in nearly half of spike-specific TCRs. Sampling captured repertoires only after the peak T cell response. Donor demographics were predominantly white British with a female majority; clonal diversity may be underestimated.

Germline V gene data show CDR1 as LGHDT and CDR2 as YNNKEL (reference sequence). The length of the CDR3 is 12 residues. V shed 1 base and J shed 11 bases, with 11 bases lying between them. The chain has TRBV3-1 (or the pseudogene TRBV3-2) and TRBJ1-1; D gene unclear. This sequence originates from an adult in good health. The material was peripheral blood, obtained on day 0 of AZD1222 vaccination. The CDR3 coding sequence is TGTGCCAGCAGCCAAGGGCTGGCTCGTGCTTTCTTT. Protein sequence: CASSQGLARAFF.